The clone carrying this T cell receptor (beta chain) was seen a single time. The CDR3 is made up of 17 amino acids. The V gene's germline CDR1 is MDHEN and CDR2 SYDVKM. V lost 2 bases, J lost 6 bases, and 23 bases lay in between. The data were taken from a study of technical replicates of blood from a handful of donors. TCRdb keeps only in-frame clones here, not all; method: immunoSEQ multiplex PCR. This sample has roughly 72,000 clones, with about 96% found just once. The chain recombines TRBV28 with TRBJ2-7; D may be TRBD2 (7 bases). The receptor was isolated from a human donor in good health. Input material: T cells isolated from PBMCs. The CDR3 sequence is CASSLPHVGGGPREQYF. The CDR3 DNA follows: TGTGCCAGCAGTTTACCCCATGTTGGCGGGGGCCCACGCGAGCAGTACTTC.